This TCR beta chain is from a study of post-analysis software for immune sequencing data. Study-wide context: As for disease course, relapsing-remitting, secondary progressive and progressive-relapsing multiple sclerosis were all included.

Incorporated into the TCR beta cDNA libraries were unique molecular identifiers, which served to reduce PCR and sequencing biases. T cells, roughly 0.85 to 10 million of them, yielded 500,000 or so cDNA molecules. In TCRdb, the PCR reads were re-called with MiXCR into one record per CDR3 protein. The table has some 800,000 distinct CDR3 sequences, about 43% seen once; the top ten hold roughly 4.4%. Study results and caveats: Diversity measured as normalized Chao1 was significantly lower in multiple sclerosis patients than in controls. The F measure placed samples prepared in the same batch into strongly shared clusters.

Of note for this clonotype: Its antigen is undetermined.

Sequenced sample: blood. The receptor's source is a girl between 10 and 17 years old with multiple sclerosis.

CDR3 bases: TGTGCCAGCCCCCCCCGGGACAGGGTAGCCCCCACAGATACGCAGTATTTT. Translating it yields CASPPRDRVAPTDTQYF. V is TRBV28 and J is TRBJ2-3, with 9 bases matching TRBD1. The trim removed 8 bases at V and 2 bases at J, leaving 14 bases unmatched. The CDR3 loop spans 17 amino acids. CDR1 and CDR2 (germline): MDHEN, SYDVKM.